This TCR beta chain stems from a study of T cell changes during pregnancy in multiple sclerosis. Data came from immunoSEQ multiplex PCR; TCRdb stores just in-frame clones and leaves some out. The sample comprises fewer than 65,000 clones, roughly nine tenths of which are singletons, and roughly 10% rests with the top ten. The ends were cut back, 3 bases at V and 8 bases at J, with 10 bases in the middle. Germline assignment: CDR1 SNHLY and CDR2 FYNNEI. The CDR3 is made up of 12 amino acids. The specimen comprised CD8+ T cells from peripheral blood mononuclear cells, sampled after pregnancy. J is TRBJ1-2 and V is TRBV2; D is uncertain. This clonotype was sampled from a female donor with multiple sclerosis, enrolled in a pregnancy study. The CDR3 sequence: CASSDGSAGYTF. In DNA form, the CDR3 reads TGTGCCAGCAGTGACGGGTCAGCGGGCTACACCTTC.